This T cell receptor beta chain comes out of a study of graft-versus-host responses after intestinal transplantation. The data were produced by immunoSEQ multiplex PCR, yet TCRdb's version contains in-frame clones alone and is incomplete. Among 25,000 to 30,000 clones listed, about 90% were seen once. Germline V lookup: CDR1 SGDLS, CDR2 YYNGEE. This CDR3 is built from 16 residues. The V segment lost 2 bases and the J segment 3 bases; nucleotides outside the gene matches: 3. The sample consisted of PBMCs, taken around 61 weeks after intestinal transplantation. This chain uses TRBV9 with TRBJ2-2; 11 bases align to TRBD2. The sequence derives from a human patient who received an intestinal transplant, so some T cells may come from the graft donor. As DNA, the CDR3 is TGTGCCAGCAGCGTCTCGACTAGCGGGGACACCGGGGAGCTGTTTTTT. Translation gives CASSVSTSGDTGELFF.